This entry is about one TCR beta chain. Trimming took 4 bases from V and 3 from J, leaving 9 bases between them. The CDR3 is 14 amino acids. CDR1 MNHNS and CDR2 SASEGT come from the germline V gene. Amplification used 60 Vbeta primers and 13 Jbeta primers. TCRdb's copy holds only in-frame clones and misses some; the assay was immunoSEQ multiplex PCR. The top ten hold about 5.6% of the sample, which has roughly 140,000 clones, about four fifths seen once. The source of the sample is a study of cytomegalovirus exposure and HLA in healthy donors. The chain joins TRBV6-1 to TRBJ2-2, with D possibly being TRBD1 (5 bases). What was sequenced was PBMCs. The origin of this receptor is a man aged 30 to 39 in good health and CMV-seropositive. The CDR3 region has the DNA TGTGCCAGCAGTGGTCTCAGGGACACCGGGGAGCTGTTTTTT. It is translated as CASSGLRDTGELFF.